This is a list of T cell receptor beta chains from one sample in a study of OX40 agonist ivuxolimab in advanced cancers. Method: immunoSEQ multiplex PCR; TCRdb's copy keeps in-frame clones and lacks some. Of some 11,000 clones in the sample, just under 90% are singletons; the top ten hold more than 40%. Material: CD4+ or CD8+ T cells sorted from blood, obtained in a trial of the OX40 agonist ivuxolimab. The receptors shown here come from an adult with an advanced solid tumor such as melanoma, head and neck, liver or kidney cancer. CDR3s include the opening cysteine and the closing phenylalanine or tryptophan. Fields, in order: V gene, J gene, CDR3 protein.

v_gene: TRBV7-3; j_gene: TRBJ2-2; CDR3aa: CASSLTVAGANTGELFF
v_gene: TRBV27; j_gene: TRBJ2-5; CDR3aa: CASSVNRRETQYF
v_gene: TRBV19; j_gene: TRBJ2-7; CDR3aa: CASSINPGAYEQYF
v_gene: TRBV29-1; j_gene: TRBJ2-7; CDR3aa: CSVEDRGGGQYF
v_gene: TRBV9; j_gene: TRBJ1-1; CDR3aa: CASSVVTGTEAFF
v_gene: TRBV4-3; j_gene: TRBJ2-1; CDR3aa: CASSQETSGRYNEQFF
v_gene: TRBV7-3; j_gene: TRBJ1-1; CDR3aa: CASSSWEGTEAFF
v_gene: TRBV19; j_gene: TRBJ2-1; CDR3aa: CASSIFNEQFF
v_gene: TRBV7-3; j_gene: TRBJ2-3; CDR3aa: CASSTIGPQGDTQYF
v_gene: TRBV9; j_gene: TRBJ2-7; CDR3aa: CASSFSAGGDYEQYF
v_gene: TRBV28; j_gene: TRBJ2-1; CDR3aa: CASSFSGIWSNEQFF
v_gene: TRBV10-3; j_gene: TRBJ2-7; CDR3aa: CAISESTNVEQYF
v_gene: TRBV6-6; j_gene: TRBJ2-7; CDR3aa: CASSEDRTYEQYF
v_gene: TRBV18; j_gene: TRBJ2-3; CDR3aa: CASSPGWHPSTDTQYF
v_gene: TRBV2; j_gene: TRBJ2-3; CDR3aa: CASSGLAGEATDTQYF
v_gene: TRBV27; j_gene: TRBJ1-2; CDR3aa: CASSLFRDTNYGYTF
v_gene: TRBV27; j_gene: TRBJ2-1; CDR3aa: CASSLSAGVFYEQFF
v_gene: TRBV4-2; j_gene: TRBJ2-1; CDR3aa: CASSPRDGVHEQFF
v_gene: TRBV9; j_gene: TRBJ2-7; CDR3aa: CASSVETASYEQYF
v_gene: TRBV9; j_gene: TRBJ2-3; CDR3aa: CASTLGGTGVPDTQYF
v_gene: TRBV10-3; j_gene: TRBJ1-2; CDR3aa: CAISGSTYGYTF
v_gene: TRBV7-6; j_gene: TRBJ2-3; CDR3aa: CASSYQGTGIADTQYF
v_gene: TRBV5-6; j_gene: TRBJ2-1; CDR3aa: CASSLADIEQFF
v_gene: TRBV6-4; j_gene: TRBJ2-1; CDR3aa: CASSDSSGYNEQFF
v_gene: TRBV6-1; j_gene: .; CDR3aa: CASSERTSGIDEQYF
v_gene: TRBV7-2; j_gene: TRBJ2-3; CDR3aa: CASSDRQGLWGADTQYF
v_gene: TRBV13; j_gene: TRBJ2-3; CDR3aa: CASSLEVGTDTQYF
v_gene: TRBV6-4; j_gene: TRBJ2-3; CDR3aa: CASSKVAGTLDTQYF
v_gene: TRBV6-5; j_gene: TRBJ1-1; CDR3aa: CASSSLDRNTEAFF
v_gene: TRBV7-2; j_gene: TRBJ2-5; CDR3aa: CASSLLDTDRETQYF
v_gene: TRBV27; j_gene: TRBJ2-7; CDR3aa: CASSLGQNYEQYF
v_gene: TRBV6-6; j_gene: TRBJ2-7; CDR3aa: CASSSLSYEQYF
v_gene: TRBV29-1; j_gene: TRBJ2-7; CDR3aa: CSTRVGYEQYF
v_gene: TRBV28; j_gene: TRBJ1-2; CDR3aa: CASTLGGGGDGYTF
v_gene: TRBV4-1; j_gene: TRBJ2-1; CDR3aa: CASSQVLAGNEQFF
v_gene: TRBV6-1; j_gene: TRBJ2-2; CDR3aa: CASSSETESGELFF
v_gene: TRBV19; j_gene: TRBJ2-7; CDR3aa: CASSPRGWYEQYF
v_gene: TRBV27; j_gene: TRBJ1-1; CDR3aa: CASSPEQGMAEAFF
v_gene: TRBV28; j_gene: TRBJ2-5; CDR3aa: CASSFRGQTQETQYF
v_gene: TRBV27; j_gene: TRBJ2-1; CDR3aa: CASRQGGYNEQFF
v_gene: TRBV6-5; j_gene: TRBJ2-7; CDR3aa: CASSSESYEQYF
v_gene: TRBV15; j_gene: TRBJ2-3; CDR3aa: CATSREGESTDTQYF
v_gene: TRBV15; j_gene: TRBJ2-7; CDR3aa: CATKGWDSYEQYF
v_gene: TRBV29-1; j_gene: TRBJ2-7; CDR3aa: CSVDHSNEQYF
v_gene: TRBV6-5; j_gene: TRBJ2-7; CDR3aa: CASRPGPYEQYF
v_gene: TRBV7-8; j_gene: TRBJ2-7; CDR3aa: CASSPTGAGARDEQYF
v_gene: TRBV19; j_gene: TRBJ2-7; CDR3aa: CASSLQVGAYEQYF
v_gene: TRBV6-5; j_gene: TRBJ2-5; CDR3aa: CASRLGGLKTQYF
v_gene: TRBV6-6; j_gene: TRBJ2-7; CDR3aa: CASRPDLLSSYEQYF
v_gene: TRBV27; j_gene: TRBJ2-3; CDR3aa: CASSLDLDTQYF
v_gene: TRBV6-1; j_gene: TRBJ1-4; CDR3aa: CASLFGGAEKLFF
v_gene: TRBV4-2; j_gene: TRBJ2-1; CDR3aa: CASSQELEFYNEQFF
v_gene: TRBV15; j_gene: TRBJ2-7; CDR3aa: CATSREAGVVHEQYF
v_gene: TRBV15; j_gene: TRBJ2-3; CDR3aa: CATSREAGATDTQYF
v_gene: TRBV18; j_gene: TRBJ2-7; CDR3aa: CASSATGVGEQYF
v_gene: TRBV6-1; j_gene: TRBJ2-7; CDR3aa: CATRAAYEQYF
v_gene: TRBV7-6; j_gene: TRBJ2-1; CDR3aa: CASSLGLAIYNEQFF
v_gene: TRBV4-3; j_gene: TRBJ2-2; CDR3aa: CASSPIPQAGELFF